Sequencing of this T cell receptor (beta chain) was carried out in a study of T cells in narcolepsy. Findings and limits, study-wide: Same-patient CSF and blood CD4+ T cell clonotypes included HCRT-specific and TRIB2-specific autoreactive ones. Autoreactive clonotypes reportedly recurred in blood of same and different patients, not controls.

Germline lookup yields CDR1 SNHLY and CDR2 FYNNEI. This CDR3 comprises 16 residues. The trim removed 7 bases at V and 0 bases at J, leaving 8 bases unmatched. A remark on this clone: Its antigen is undetermined.

Using immunoSEQ multiplex PCR, the repertoire was profiled, and TCRdb retains in-frame clones only, with some absent. The sample holds 20,000 to 25,000 clones, around 80% seen once. This clonotype was obtained from a human donor in good health. V gene TRBV2 combines with J gene TRBJ2-1, with 8 bases identical to TRBD2. Sequencing input: memory (CD45RA-) CD4+ T cells from blood. In DNA form, the CDR3 reads TGTGCCAGCATGACCGGGCTAGCGGGCTCCTACAATGAGCAGTTCTTC. Protein: CASMTGLAGSYNEQFF.